Described below is a single TCR beta chain sequence and its context. Its target is unknown. The record originates from a study of monozygotic twins with inflammatory bowel disease. The study, taken as a whole, reports: Among twins, concordant and discordant pairs did not differ in repertoire similarity, possibly from limited power. IBD patients displayed reduced TCRbeta diversity (inverse Simpson) when set against healthy co-twins.

Reprocessing the 5' RACE reads, TCRdb reports a single entry for every CDR3 protein and omits DNA. This sample's table reports around 220,000 distinct CDR3 sequences. The CDR3 length is 15 residues. CDR1 is SGHRS and CDR2 is YFSETQ in the germline V gene. This chain joins TRBV5-1 and TRBJ2-1. This clonotype originated in a human donor with ulcerative colitis or Crohn's disease, or a healthy co-twin of an affected twin (not recorded which). What was sequenced was blood. The CDR3 spells CASSLGSSSYNEQFF.